Presented here are 27 T cell receptor beta chains from one specimen sequenced in a study of spatial heterogeneity in lung cancer. Time point reported: sample taken at primary tumor resection. What these receptors recognize is not known. TCRdb reanalysed the 5' RACE reads using MiXCR and keeps one entry per CDR3 protein. The table lists approximately 2,300 distinct CDR3 sequences, 10% to 11% of them singletons, with approximately 12% in the top ten. Broader study findings: Tumor mutation counts were tracked by expanded intratumoral alpha and beta TCR counts.

The sample was lung tumor tissue, taken at surgery. These receptor sequences come from a female donor with early-stage non-small cell lung cancer.

This clonotype is medium-sized (0.01 to 0.1%). The V call is TRBV10-2, the J call TRBJ1-1, with 8 bases fitting TRBD1. Germline lookup yields CDR1 WSHSY and CDR2 SAAADI. V shed 8 bases and J 6 bases; nucleotides not matched to a gene: 17. This CDR3 is built from 16 residues. The DNA of the CDR3 is TGCGCCAGCGGGGGGAGGACAGGGATCATTGGGGCTGAAGCTTTCTTT. Translating gives CASGGRTGIIGAEAFF.

The genes are TRBV19 and TRBJ1-2; 7 nucleotides align to TRBD1. There are 12 residues in the CDR3. V was clipped by 7 bases and J by 5 bases; unmatched bases: 4. Germline V CDR1 and CDR2: LNHDA, SQIVND (reference sequence). CDR3 protein: CASTVGQYGYTF. Written as DNA, the CDR3 is TGTGCCAGTACAGTGGGACAGTATGGCTACACCTTC.

This clonotype is labeled as large. This chain joins TRBV5-1 and TRBJ1-6; no clear D. The germline CDR1 and CDR2 sequences are SGHRS and YFSETQ. The CDR3 has 13 residues. Trimming shortened V by 0 bases and J by 8 bases, and 6 bases separated the two germline ends. The CDR3: CASSLEQDSPLHF. CDR3 nucleotide sequence: TGCGCCAGCAGCTTGGAGCAGGATTCACCCCTCCACTTT.

This clonotype is deemed medium-sized. The chain is built from TRBV6-2 or TRBV6-3 and TRBJ1-2; D remains ambiguous. The CDR3 has 14 amino acids. Germline CDR1 and CDR2: MNHEY and SVGEGT. Trimming took 0 bases from V and 7 from J, leaving 12 bases between them. This CDR3 is CASSYSTQLSGYTF. The CDR3 DNA reads TGTGCCAGCAGTTACTCGACTCAACTATCTGGCTACACCTTC.

In its sample, this clonotype was seen a few times. This chain connects TRBV25-1 to TRBJ1-1; unclear D gene. From germline, CDR1 is MGHDK and CDR2 SYGVNS. The CDR3 loop spans 13 amino acids. V was shortened by 3 bases and J by 1 base, with 6 bases between the two germline ends. The CDR3 loop is CASSDSRNTEAFF. CDR3 in DNA: TGTGCCAGCAGTGACTCTAGGAACACTGAAGCTTTCTTT.

The chain employs TRBV2 and TRBJ1-1; 7 nucleotides line up with TRBD1. The CDR3 has 13 residues. V was clipped by 6 bases and J by 1 base; unmatched bases: 2. Per the germline V gene, CDR1 is SNHLY and CDR2 is FYNNEI. CDR3 DNA sequence: TGTGCCAGCAGGAGACAGGGGAACACTGAAGCTTTCTTT. The encoded protein is CASRRQGNTEAFF. Supplemented by reference TRBV2 and TRBJ1-1, the full variable domain reads EPEVTQTPSHQVTQMGQEVILRCVPISNHLYFYWYRQILGQKVEFLVSFYNNEISEKSEIFDDQFSVERPDGSNFTLKIRSTKLEDSAMYFCASRRQGNTEAFFGQGTRLTVV.

Within the sample, this clonotype is medium-sized. The chain couples TRBV7-9 to TRBJ1-5; D perhaps matches TRBD1 (6 bases). The germline V gene has CDR1 SEHNR and CDR2 FQNEAQ (reference sequence). Trimming cost V 1 base and J 7 bases, with 11 bases left between them. The CDR3 is made up of 14 amino acids. CDR3 in amino acids: CASSLEQGSQPQHF. The DNA of the CDR3 is TGTGCCAGCAGCTTAGAACAGGGTAGCCAGCCCCAGCATTTT.

The V gene is TRBV5-1, the J gene TRBJ2-3; no reliable D call. V was pared by 6 bases and J by 0 bases, with 11 bases between. Looked up from germline, CDR1 is SGHRS and CDR2 is YFSETQ. This CDR3 region has 14 residues. CDR3 amino acids: CASTIVGSTDTQYF. DNA for the CDR3: TGCGCCAGCACCATCGTAGGCAGCACAGATACGCAGTATTTT. The whole variable domain, remainder taken from reference TRBV5-1 and TRBJ2-3, is KAGVTQTPRYLIKTRGQQVTLSCSPISGHRSVSWYQQTPGQGLQFLFEYFSETQRNKGNFPGRFSGRQFSNSRSEMNVSTLELGDSALYLCASTIVGSTDTQYFGPGTRLTVL.

By share, this clonotype ranks as medium-sized. CDR3 DNA sequence: TGTGCCAGCAGTGAAGTCCCTGACCGGGACAAGTACTTC. Amino acids: CASSEVPDRDKYF. The chain is built from TRBV6-1 and TRBJ2-5, with a tentative D call TRBD1 (6 bases). V lost 1 base and J lost 12, with 15 bases in between. Looked up from germline, CDR1 is MNHNS and CDR2 is SASEGT. The length of the CDR3 is 13 residues.

Relative to its sample, this clonotype is medium-sized (0.01 to 0.1%). The V call is TRBV4-3, the J call TRBJ2-3, with TRBD1 as a possible D gene (6 bases). The germline V gene encodes CDR1 LGHNA and CDR2 YSLEER. This CDR3 spans 16 amino acids. V lost 1 base and J 6 bases, leaving 17 bases between the germline ends. The CDR3 DNA follows: TGCGCCAGCAGCCAAGTACACAGGGCCCTGCCGGATACGCAGTATTTT. Its protein product is CASSQVHRALPDTQYF.

This clonotype is termed medium-sized (0.01 to 0.1%). The V and J genes are TRBV4-3 and TRBJ2-2, with D perhaps given as TRBD1 or TRBD2 (5 bases each). The germline V gene has CDR1 LGHNA and CDR2 YSLEER. Trimming removed 1 base from V and 5 bases from J, with 5 bases in between. This CDR3 comprises 13 residues. The CDR3 protein is CASSQGGTGELFF. CDR3 DNA: TGCGCCAGCAGCCAAGGGGGGACCGGGGAGCTGTTTTTT.

Judged by abundance, this clonotype is large (0.1 to 1%). V and J are TRBV29-1 and TRBJ1-5; D is undetermined. CDR3 length: 12 residues. The V end was cut by 7 bases, the J end by 7 bases, with 14 bases between. CDR1 SQVTM and CDR2 ANQGSEA come from the germline V gene. The CDR3 nucleotides read TGCAGCGCCCAGAATCCCCCACAGCCCCAGCATTTT. It translates to CSAQNPPQPQHF.

This clonotype is categorized as large. The J gene is TRBJ2-4, the V gene TRBV6-6; possibly TRBD1 or TRBD2 for D (5 bases each). With 3 bases removed from V and 0 bases from J, the gap between germline ends came to 27 bases. The CDR3 contains 21 residues. Germline loops: CDR1 MNHNY, CDR2 SVGAGI (reference sequence). The CDR3: CASSYTGTPYGALLAKNIQYF. The CDR3, as DNA: TGTGCCAGCAGTTATACCGGGACCCCTTATGGGGCCTTATTAGCCAAAAACATTCAGTACTTC.

The rearrangement uses TRBV25-1 and TRBJ1-4; D may be TRBD1 (5 bases). The CDR3 covers 13 residues. Looked up from germline, CDR1 is MGHDK and CDR2 is SYGVNS. V lost 1 base, J lost 8 bases, and 8 bases lay in between. CDR3 in amino acids: CASSELGREKLFF. The DNA of the CDR3 is TGTGCCAGCAGTGAATTGGGGCGGGAAAAACTGTTTTTT.

This clonotype is judged medium-sized. CDR3 in DNA: TGTGCCAGGGGGTTTGGAATTGGCAATCAGCCCCAGCATTTT. Its translation is CARGFGIGNQPQHF. The chain combines TRBV6-4 with TRBJ1-5; D is ambiguous. Germline CDR1 reads MRHNA; CDR2 reads SNTAGT. The CDR3 has 14 amino acids. V was clipped by 9 bases and J by 2 bases, with 14 bases between them.

This clonotype rates as medium-sized. The chain employs TRBV2 and TRBJ1-5; no clear D gene. The CDR3 covers 14 residues. V was pared by 4 bases and J by 7 bases, with 14 bases between. The germline V gene has CDR1 SNHLY and CDR2 FYNNEI. The CDR3 protein is CASSGVFREQPQHF. CDR3 bases: TGTGCCAGCAGTGGGGTCTTTCGGGAGCAGCCCCAGCATTTT. The variable domain in full, with the rest retrieved from reference TRBV2 and TRBJ1-5, is EPEVTQTPSHQVTQMGQEVILRCVPISNHLYFYWYRQILGQKVEFLVSFYNNEISEKSEIFDDQFSVERPDGSNFTLKIRSTKLEDSAMYFCASSGVFREQPQHFGDGTRLSIL.

V is TRBV29-1 and J is TRBJ2-1; 7 bases fit TRBD1. CDR1 is SQVTM and CDR2 is ANQGSEA in the germline V gene. The CDR3 runs to 12 residues. V was pared by 1 base and J by 15 bases, with 9 bases of the junction left unmatched. The CDR3 region is CSVEARQGTGFF. CDR3 DNA: TGCAGCGTTGAAGCCCGACAGGGTACGGGGTTCTTC.

In its sample, this clonotype is medium-sized (0.01 to 0.1%). This chain uses TRBV7-3 with TRBJ1-1, with 7 positions matching TRBD1. The CDR3 contains 15 residues. Germline-derived CDR1 and CDR2 are SGHTA and FQGTGA. The J segment lost 3 bases and the V segment lost 5 bases, leaving 9 bases of the junction unmatched. Written as DNA, the CDR3 is TGTGCCAGCAGCAATAACAGGGGTGAGGACACTGAAGCTTTCTTT. As protein: CASSNNRGEDTEAFF.

In its sample, this clonotype was seen once. The CDR3 spells CSARDRSGVWGTEAFF. The DNA for the CDR3 is TGCAGTGCTAGAGATCGATCAGGAGTTTGGGGCACTGAAGCTTTCTTT. The rearrangement links TRBV20-1 to TRBJ1-1, with D unresolved. There are 16 residues in the CDR3. The germline V gene has CDR1 DFQATT and CDR2 SNEGSKA (reference sequence). V gave up 0 bases and J gave up 4 bases, with 18 bases separating them.

This clonotype is judged medium-sized (0.01 to 0.1%). The chain recombines TRBV7-3 with TRBJ2-7, with a possible D match to TRBD1 (6 bases). Deletions cut 4 bases from V and 6 bases from J, with 16 bases between. The V gene's germline CDR1 is SGHTA and CDR2 FQGTGA. The CDR3 is 14 amino acids. CDR3 protein: CASSSLNREGEQYF. CDR3 DNA sequence: TGTGCCAGCAGCTCCCTAAACAGGGAAGGCGAGCAGTACTTC.

This clonotype was seen only a few times. The chain recombines TRBV5-4 with TRBJ2-3, with D perhaps matching TRBD1 or TRBD2 (5 bases each). Germline assignment: CDR1 SGHNT and CDR2 YYREEE (reference sequence). The CDR3 is made up of 17 amino acids. V dropped 4 bases and J dropped 2 bases, with 20 bases sitting between them. CDR3: CASSGGRGSRFTDTQYF. The CDR3 nucleotides are TGTGCCAGCAGCGGGGGTAGAGGGAGTAGATTCACAGATACGCAGTATTTT.

By share, this clonotype ranks as medium-sized. This chain links TRBV4-3 with TRBJ1-2; D not certain. The V end was cut by 2 bases, the J end by 0 bases, with 7 bases between. CDR3 length: 14 residues. The germline V gene has CDR1 LGHNA and CDR2 YSLEER. The CDR3 region has the DNA TGCGCCAGCAGCCAACAGTGGGCTAACTATGGCTACACCTTC. Translation gives CASSQQWANYGYTF.

This clonotype has a count of ten or more. The rearrangement links TRBV21-1 to TRBJ1-5. TRBV21-1 is recorded as a pseudogene. The CDR3 extends over 14 amino acids. CDR3 sequence: CASSKAESNQPQHF. The CDR3 DNA is TGTGCCAGCAGCAAAGCCGAGAGCAATCAGCCCCAGCATTTT.

This clonotype was counted a few times. V is TRBV29-1 and J is TRBJ1-2; 10 bases map to TRBD1. Germline lookup yields CDR1 SQVTM and CDR2 ANQGSEA. The CDR3 spans 13 residues. V was clipped by 6 bases and J by 4 bases; unmatched bases: 5. The CDR3 loop is CSVGTGDPYGYTF. Here the CDR3 DNA reads TGCAGCGTCGGGACAGGGGACCCCTATGGCTACACCTTC.

This clonotype was recorded many times. The chain uses TRBV3-1 and TRBJ2-5; TRBD2 aligns across 9 bases. The CDR3 has 16 residues. With 4 bases clipped from V and 2 bases from J, the junction kept 8 bases outside the gene matches. The germline V gene encodes CDR1 LGHDT and CDR2 YNNKEL (reference sequence). The CDR3 bases are TGTGCCAGCAGCCCGGGACTAGCCAATACTCAAGAGACCCAGTACTTC. Translation: CASSPGLANTQETQYF.

This clonotype is medium-sized (0.01 to 0.1%) within its sample. The chain links TRBV29-1 to TRBJ2-3; no definite D call. The V end lost 3 bases, the J end lost 0 bases, and 10 bases lay between the germline ends. CDR3 size: 14 residues. The germline CDR1 and CDR2 sequences are SQVTM and ANQGSEA. The CDR3 DNA reads TGCAGCGTTGACGGTCAGGAGAGCACAGATACGCAGTATTTT. Protein product: CSVDGQESTDTQYF.

By share of the sample, this clonotype is large. This sequence joins TRBV7-2 and TRBJ1-2, with D unclear. CDR3 length: 13 residues. Trimming pared 4 bases from V and 4 bases from J, leaving 10 bases between. Germline-derived CDR1 and CDR2 are SGHTA and FQGNSA. This chain's CDR3 is CASSWAGLYGYTF. Here the CDR3 DNA reads TGTGCCAGCAGCTGGGCAGGCCTCTATGGCTACACCTTC.